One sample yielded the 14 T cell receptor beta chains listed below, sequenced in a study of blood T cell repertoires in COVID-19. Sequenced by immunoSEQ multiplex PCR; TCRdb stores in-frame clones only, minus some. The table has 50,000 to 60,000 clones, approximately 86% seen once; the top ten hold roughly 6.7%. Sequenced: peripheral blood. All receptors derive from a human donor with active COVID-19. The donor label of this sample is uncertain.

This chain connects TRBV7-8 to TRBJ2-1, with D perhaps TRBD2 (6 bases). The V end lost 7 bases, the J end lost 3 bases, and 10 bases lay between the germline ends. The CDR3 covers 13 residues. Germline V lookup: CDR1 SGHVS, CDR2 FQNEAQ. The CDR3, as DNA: TGTGCCAGCAACCCGACTAGCTACAATGAGCAGTTCTTC. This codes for CASNPTSYNEQFF.

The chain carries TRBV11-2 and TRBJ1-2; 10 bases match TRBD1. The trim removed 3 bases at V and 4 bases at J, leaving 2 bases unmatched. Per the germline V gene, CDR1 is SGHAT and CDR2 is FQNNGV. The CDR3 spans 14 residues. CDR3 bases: TGTGCCAGCAGCTTCGGGACAGGGGCCTATGGCTACACCTTC. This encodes CASSFGTGAYGYTF.

In DNA, the CDR3 is TGTGCCAGCAGCCCCCTCGAGGTAGGACAGGGAGTTGATACGCAGTATTTT. It translates to CASSPLEVGQGVDTQYF. V gene TRBV28 combines with J gene TRBJ2-3, with 8 bases matching TRBD1. The CDR3 has 17 residues. V lost 6 bases and J lost 6; bases outside the gene matches: 17. The germline gives CDR1 MDHEN, CDR2 SYDVKM.

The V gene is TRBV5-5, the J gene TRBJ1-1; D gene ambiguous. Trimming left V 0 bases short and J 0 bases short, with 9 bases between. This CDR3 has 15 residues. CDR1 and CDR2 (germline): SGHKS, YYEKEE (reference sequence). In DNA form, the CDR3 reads TGTGCCAGCAGCTTGGCTCAGTTCATGAACACTGAAGCTTTCTTT. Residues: CASSLAQFMNTEAFF.

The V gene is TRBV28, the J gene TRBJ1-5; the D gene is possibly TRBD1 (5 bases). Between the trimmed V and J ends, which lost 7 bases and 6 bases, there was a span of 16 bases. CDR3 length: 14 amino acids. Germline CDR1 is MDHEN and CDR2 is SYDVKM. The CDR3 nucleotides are TGTGCCAGCAAACAACAGGTGGCGACTCAGCCCCAGCATTTT. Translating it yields CASKQQVATQPQHF.

The CDR3 sequence: CASSNTGVGIGNQPQHF. The CDR3, as DNA: TGCGCCAGCAGCAATACGGGGGTCGGTATTGGAAATCAGCCCCAGCATTTT. The V call is TRBV4-3, the J call TRBJ1-5; TRBD1 is a possible D gene (5 bases). CDR1 LGHNA and CDR2 YSLEER come from the germline V gene. The CDR3 has 17 residues. Trimming cost V 5 bases and J 4 bases, with 21 bases left between them.

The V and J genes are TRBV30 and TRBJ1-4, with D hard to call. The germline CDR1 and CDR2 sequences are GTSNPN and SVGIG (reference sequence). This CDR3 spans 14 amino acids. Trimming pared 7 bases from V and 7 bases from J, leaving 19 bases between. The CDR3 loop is CALLNPPGIEKLFF. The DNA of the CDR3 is TGTGCCTTACTAAACCCCCCGGGAATTGAAAAACTGTTTTTT.

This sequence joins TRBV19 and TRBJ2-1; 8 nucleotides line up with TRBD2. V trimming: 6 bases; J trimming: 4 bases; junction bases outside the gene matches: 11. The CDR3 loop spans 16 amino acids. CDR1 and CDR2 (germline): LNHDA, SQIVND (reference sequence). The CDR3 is CASRGGSGTLYNEQFF. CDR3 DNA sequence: TGTGCCAGTAGAGGAGGTAGCGGGACCCTTTACAATGAGCAGTTCTTC. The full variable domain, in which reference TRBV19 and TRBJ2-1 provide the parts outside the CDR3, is DGGITQSPKYLFRKEGQNVTLSCEQNLNHDAMYWYRQDPGQGLRLIYYSQIVNDFQKGDIAEGYSVSREKKESFPLTVTSAQKNPTAFYLCASRGGSGTLYNEQFFGPGTRLTVL.

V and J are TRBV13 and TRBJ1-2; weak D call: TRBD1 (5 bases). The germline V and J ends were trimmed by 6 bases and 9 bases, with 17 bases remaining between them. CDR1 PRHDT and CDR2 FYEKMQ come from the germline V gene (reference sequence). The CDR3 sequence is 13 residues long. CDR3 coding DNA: TGTGCCAGCAGTCGGGGGGTGGACGGGCGCTACACCTTC. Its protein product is CASSRGVDGRYTF. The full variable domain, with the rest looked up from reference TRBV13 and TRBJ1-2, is AAGVIQSPRHLIKEKRETATLKCYPIPRHDTVYWYQQGPGQDPQFLISFYEKMQSDKGSIPDRFSAQQFSDYHSELNMSSLELGDSALYFCASSRGVDGRYTFGSGTRLTVV.

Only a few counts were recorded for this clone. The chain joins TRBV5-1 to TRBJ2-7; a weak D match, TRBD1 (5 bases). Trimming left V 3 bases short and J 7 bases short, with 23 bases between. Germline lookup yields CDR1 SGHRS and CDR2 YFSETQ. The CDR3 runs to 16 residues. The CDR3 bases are TGCGCCAGCAGCTCACAGGACGGCCTCTCGCTGAGGGAGCAGTACTTC. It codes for CASSSQDGLSLREQYF.

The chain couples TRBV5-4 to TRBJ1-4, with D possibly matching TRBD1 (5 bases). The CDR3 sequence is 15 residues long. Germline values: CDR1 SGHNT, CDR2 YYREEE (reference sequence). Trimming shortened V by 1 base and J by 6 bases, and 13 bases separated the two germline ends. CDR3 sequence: CASSLTQGKDEKLFF. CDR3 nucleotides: TGTGCCAGCAGCTTGACCCAGGGAAAGGATGAAAAACTGTTTTTT.

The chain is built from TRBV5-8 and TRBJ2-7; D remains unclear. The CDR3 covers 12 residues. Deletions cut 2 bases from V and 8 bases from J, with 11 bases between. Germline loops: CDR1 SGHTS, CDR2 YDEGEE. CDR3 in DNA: TGTGCCAGCAGCTTAGGTGACTTCCAGCAGTACTTC. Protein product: CASSLGDFQQYF.

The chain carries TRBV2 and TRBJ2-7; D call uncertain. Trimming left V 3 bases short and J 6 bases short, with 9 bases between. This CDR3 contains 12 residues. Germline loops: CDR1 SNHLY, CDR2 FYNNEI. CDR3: CASSDPGAEQYF. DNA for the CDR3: TGTGCCAGCAGTGATCCCGGAGCCGAGCAGTACTTC.

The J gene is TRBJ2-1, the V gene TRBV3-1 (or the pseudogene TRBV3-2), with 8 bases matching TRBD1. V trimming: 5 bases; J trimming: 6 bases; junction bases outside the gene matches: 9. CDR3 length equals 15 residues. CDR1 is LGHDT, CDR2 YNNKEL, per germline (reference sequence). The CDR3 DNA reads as TGTGCCAGCAGCTCCGGACAGGGATGGGTCAATGAGCAGTTCTTC. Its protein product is CASSSGQGWVNEQFF.